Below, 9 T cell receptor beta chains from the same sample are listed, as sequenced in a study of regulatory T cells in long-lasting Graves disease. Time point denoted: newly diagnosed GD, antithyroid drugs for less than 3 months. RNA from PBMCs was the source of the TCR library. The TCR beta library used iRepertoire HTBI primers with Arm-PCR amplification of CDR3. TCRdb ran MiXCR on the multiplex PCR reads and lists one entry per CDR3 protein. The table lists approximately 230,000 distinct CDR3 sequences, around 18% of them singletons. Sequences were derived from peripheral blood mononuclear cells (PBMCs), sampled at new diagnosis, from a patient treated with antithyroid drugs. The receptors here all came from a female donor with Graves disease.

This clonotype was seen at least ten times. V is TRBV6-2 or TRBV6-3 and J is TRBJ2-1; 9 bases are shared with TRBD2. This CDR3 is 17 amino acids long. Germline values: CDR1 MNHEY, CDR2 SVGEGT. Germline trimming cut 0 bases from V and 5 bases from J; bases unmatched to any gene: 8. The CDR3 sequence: CASSYSKYQREDNEQFF. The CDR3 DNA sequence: TGTGCCAGCAGTTACTCAAAGTACCAGCGGGAGGACAATGAGCAGTTCTTC.

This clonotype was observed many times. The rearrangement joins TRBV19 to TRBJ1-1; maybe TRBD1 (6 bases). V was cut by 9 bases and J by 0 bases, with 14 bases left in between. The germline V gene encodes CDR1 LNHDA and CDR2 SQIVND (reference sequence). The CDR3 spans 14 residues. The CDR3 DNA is TGTGCCAGCAGCAAGACAGGAGTGAACACTGAAGCTTTCTTT. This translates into CASSKTGVNTEAFF.

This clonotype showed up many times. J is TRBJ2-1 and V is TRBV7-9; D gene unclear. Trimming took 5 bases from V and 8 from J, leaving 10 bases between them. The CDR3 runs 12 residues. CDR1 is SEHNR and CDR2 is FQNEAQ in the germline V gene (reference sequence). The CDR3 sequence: CASSHMPDEQFF. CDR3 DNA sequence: TGTGCCAGCAGCCACATGCCAGATGAGCAGTTCTTC. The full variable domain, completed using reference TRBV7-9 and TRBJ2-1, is DTGVSQNPRHKITKRGQNVTFRCDPISEHNRLYWYRQTLGQGPEFLTYFQNEAQLEKSRLLSDRFSAERPKGSFSTLEIQRTEQGDSAMYLCASSHMPDEQFFGPGTRLTVL.

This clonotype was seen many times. CDR3 sequence reads: CASSPRTVKETQYF. The CDR3 DNA follows: TGTGCCAGCAGTCCAAGGACGGTTAAAGAGACCCAGTACTTC. The V call is TRBV28, the J call TRBJ2-5; no definite D call. Between the trimmed V and J ends, which lost 5 bases and 3 bases, there was a span of 13 bases. CDR3 length: 14 residues. From germline, CDR1 is MDHEN and CDR2 SYDVKM.

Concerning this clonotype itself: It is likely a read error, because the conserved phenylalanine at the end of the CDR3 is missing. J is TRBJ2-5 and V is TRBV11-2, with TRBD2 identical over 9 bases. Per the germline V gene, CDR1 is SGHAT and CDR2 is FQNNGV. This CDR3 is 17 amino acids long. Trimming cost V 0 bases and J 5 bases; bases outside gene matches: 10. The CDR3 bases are TGTGCCAGCAGCTTAGATAGCCTAGCGGGATGGGGCGAGACCCAGTACCTC. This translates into CASSLDSLAGWGETQYL.

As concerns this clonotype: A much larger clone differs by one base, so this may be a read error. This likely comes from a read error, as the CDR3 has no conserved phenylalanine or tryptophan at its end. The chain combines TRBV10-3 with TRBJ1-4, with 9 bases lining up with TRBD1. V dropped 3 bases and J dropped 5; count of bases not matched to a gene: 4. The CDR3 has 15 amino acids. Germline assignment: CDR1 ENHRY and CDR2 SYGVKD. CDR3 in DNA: TGTGCCATCAGTGACCCGGGACAGGGAAATGAAAAACTGTTTTTA. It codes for CAISDPGQGNEKLFL.

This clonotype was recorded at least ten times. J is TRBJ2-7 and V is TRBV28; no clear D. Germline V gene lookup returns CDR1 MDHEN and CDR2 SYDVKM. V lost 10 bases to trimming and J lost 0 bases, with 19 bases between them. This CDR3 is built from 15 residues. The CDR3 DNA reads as TGTGCCACCATGAAGCCAACGTGGTTCTCCTACGAGCAGTACTTC. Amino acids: CATMKPTWFSYEQYF.

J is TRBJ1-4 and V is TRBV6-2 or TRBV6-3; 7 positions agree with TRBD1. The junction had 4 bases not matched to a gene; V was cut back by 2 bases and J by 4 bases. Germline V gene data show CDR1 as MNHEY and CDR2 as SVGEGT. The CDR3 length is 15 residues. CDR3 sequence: CASSYRDSINEKLFF. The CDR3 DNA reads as TGTGCCAGCAGTTACCGGGACAGTATTAATGAAAAACTGTTTTTT.

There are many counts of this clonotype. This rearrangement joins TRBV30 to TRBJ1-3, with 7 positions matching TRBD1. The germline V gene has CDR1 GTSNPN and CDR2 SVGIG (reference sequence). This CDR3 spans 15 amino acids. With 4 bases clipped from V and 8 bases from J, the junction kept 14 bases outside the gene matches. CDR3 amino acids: CAWNRQGAHDDTIYF. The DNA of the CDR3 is TGTGCCTGGAACCGACAGGGCGCGCATGACGACACCATATATTTT.